The text below deals with one TCR beta chain. As yet, its antigen is unknown. The data were taken from a study of blood T cells in healthy people across ages. Overall study findings and caveats: More naive CD4+ cells and higher diversity marked long-lived donors relative to aged donors.

It was with a sample-barcoded 5' primer and a J-beta primer mix that a second PCR of roughly 6 to 12 cycles was run. Paired-end reads containing CDR3 totaled no fewer than 3 million for each sample. TCRdb fed the 5' RACE reads into MiXCR, producing one record per CDR3 protein. The table shows about 1.4 million distinct CDR3 sequences, with approximately 63% occurring only once. The study isolated at least 7 million PBMCs from each sample. CDR3 length: 19 residues. The V gene end was trimmed by 1 base and the J gene end by 0 bases; junction bases not matched to a gene: 10. This clonotype was sampled from a man aged 18 to 29 in good health. The chain combines TRBV12-3 or TRBV12-4 with TRBJ2-3; 10 bases are a match to TRBD2. Sequenced: blood. The CDR3 DNA sequence: TGTGCCAGCAGTTTAGGGACTAGCGGATACCACCCCAGCACAGATACGCAGTATTTT. Protein product: CASSLGTSGYHPSTDTQYF.